This note documents a single TCR beta chain sequence. The target antigen is unknown. Data came from immunoSEQ multiplex PCR; TCRdb stores just in-frame clones and leaves some out. The data show some 38,000 clones, 93% seen once. Trimming left V 1 base short and J 4 bases short, with 15 bases between. Germline-derived CDR1 and CDR2 are SGHNT and YYREEE (reference sequence). This CDR3 contains 15 residues. These data originate in a study of graft-versus-host responses after intestinal transplantation. As for the study in general: Among the recipients, transplants were multivisceral, liver-intestinal, or isolated intestinal. After anti-thymocyte globulin induction, recipients took tacrolimus and steroids for around three years. Study findings and constraints: HvG clone declines early post-transplant were associated with peak circulating GvH levels. GvH clonotypes were identified within recipient marrow, with a subset emerging first in ileum or blood.

This receptor was obtained from a human donor who was the organ donor for an intestinal transplant. The gene calls are TRBV5-4 and TRBJ2-7, with D maybe TRBD2 (5 bases). The material was unstimulated CD8+ T cells sorted from spleen or lymph node cells, obtained before transplant. CDR3 DNA: TGTGCCAGCAGCTTGTCTATACTAGGCGGATACGAGCAGTACTTC. Its translation: CASSLSILGGYEQYF.